A selection of T cell receptor beta chains follows, all from one sample in a study of blood T cell repertoires in COVID-19. TCRdb keeps only in-frame clones here, not all; method: immunoSEQ multiplex PCR. The profile shows 30,000 to 40,000 clones, 80% to 90% of them singletons. The sample consisted of peripheral blood. The receptors were sampled from a woman between 70 and 85 years old with active COVID-19. The CDR3 runs from the conserved cysteine through the conserved F or W. A D gene is named only where the DNA matches it firmly. Expanded clones get a size class; other rows say once, few or many, or leave the size out.

TRBD2	TRBV4-1	few	TRBJ2-1	CASSPIAGGLNEQFF	TGCGCCAGCAGCCCTATAGCGGGGGGGCTCAATGAGCAGTTCTTC
TRBD2	TRBV2	-	TRBJ2-7	CASSLRTSGGYEQYF	TGTGCCAGCTCCCTGCGGACTAGCGGGGGCTACGAGCAGTACTTC
-	TRBV7-9	few	TRBJ1-5	CASSLGPGQPQHF	TGTGCCAGCAGCTTAGGACCAGGTCAGCCCCAGCATTTT
-	TRBV11-3	once	TRBJ2-3	CASSLGRASSTDTQYF	TGTGCCAGCAGCTTAGGCAGGGCCTCTAGCACAGATACGCAGTATTTT
-	TRBV18	-	TRBJ1-1	CASSPSQGMNTEAFF	TGTGCCAGCTCACCGTCGCAGGGGATGAACACTGAAGCTTTCTTT
TRBD2	TRBV11-1	-	TRBJ2-7	CASSLIAGGPGVQYF	TGTGCCAGCAGCTTGATAGCGGGGGGTCCTGGTGTGCAGTACTTC
TRBD2	TRBV18	-	TRBJ2-5	CASSRLRTSGGPETQYF	TGTGCCAGCTCACGGTTACGGACTAGCGGGGGCCCCGAGACCCAGTACTTC
-	TRBV19	-	TRBJ1-5	CASSTGQNQPQHF	TGTGCCAGTAGTACGGGACAAAATCAGCCCCAGCATTTT
-	TRBV6-5	few	TRBJ1-1	CASRDNRRTEAFF	TGTGCCAGCCGGGACAACAGAAGAACTGAAGCTTTCTTT
TRBD1	TRBV13	-	TRBJ1-1	CASGPTGARREAFF	TGTGCCAGCGGTCCCACAGGGGCCCGACGTGAAGCTTTCTTT
TRBD1	TRBV5-6	-	TRBJ1-1	CASSWGQGATEAFF	TGTGCCAGCAGCTGGGGACAGGGGGCAACTGAAGCTTTCTTT
-	TRBV28	-	TRBJ2-1	CASSFGDNEQFF	TGTGCCAGCAGTTTCGGGGACAATGAGCAGTTCTTC
TRBD2	TRBV9	-	TRBJ2-2	CASSTGLAGTGELFF	TGTGCCAGCAGCACCGGACTAGCTGGAACCGGGGAGCTGTTTTTT
-	TRBV19	-	TRBJ1-2	CASTHSGELNYGYTF	TGTGCCAGTACTCATAGCGGGGAACTTAACTATGGCTACACCTTC
-	TRBV18	-	TRBJ2-1	CASSPPFRYNEQFF	TGTGCCAGCTCACCACCGTTCCGTTACAATGAGCAGTTCTTC
-	TRBV19	-	TRBJ1-1	CASSIYVTEGTEAFF	TGTGCCAGTAGTATATATGTAACGGAGGGGACTGAAGCTTTCTTT
TRBD1	TRBV7-2	few	TRBJ1-6	CASSFNRGQSPLHF	TGTGCCAGCAGCTTTAACAGGGGTCAGTCACCCCTCCACTTT
-	TRBV2	-	TRBJ2-2	CASSGAPNTGELFF	TGTGCCAGCAGTGGGGCGCCGAACACCGGGGAGCTGTTTTTT
-	TRBV7-3	-	TRBJ2-7	CASSLKAGLVYEQYF	TGTGCCAGCAGCTTAAAAGCAGGGTTAGTGTACGAGCAGTACTTC
-	TRBV19	-	TRBJ1-6	CASNYRVDDSPLHF	TGTGCCAGTAACTACAGGGTCGATGATTCACCCCTCCACTTT
-	TRBV11-3	-	TRBJ2-1	CASSLFGGESNEQFF	TGTGCCAGCAGCTTATTTGGGGGCGAATCCAATGAGCAGTTCTTC
-	TRBV12-3/TRBV12-4	-	TRBJ2-2	CASSSDQGGELFF	TGTGCCAGCAGTTCGGACCAGGGCGGGGAGCTGTTTTTT
-	TRBV7-8	-	TRBJ2-5	CASSLVQGSSETQYF	TGTGCCAGCAGCTTAGTTCAGGGGAGTTCAGAGACCCAGTACTTC
TRBD2	TRBV7-9	few	TRBJ2-7	CASSGTGTSGTYEQYF	TGTGCCAGCAGCGGCACCGGGACTAGCGGTACCTACGAGCAGTACTTC
-	TRBV6-6	-	TRBJ1-6	CASSYRGGTYNSPLHF	TGTGCCAGCAGCTATAGGGGAGGGACCTATAATTCACCCCTCCACTTT
-	TRBV2	-	TRBJ1-5	CASMKTGDLYSNQPQHF	TGTGCCAGCATGAAGACAGGCGACTTATATAGCAATCAGCCCCAGCATTTT
-	TRBV7-2	once	TRBJ1-5	CASSLVQGSNQPQHF	TGTGCCAGCAGCTTAGTCCAGGGATCCAATCAGCCCCAGCATTTT
TRBD1	TRBV6-2/TRBV6-3	once	TRBJ1-2	CASSYSRTGGDHGYTF	TGTGCCAGCAGTTACTCGAGGACAGGAGGTGACCATGGCTACACCTTC
TRBD1	TRBV19	-	TRBJ1-2	CASWDRGNYGYTF	TGTGCCAGTTGGGACAGGGGCAACTATGGCTACACCTTC
TRBD2	TRBV11-2	few	TRBJ2-3	CAIEGRGGLGTQYF	TGTGCCATCGAGGGGCGGGGGGGCCTTGGTACGCAGTATTTT
TRBD1	TRBV5-1	-	TRBJ1-1	CASSPTGGESTEAFF	TGCGCCAGCAGCCCCACAGGGGGCGAGAGCACTGAAGCTTTCTTT
-	TRBV7-8	-	TRBJ2-7	CASSPQRLGAYEQYF	TGTGCCAGCAGCCCCCAAAGGTTGGGAGCCTACGAGCAGTACTTC